This T cell receptor beta chain was observed in a study of T cell repertoires in cytomegalovirus infection. The germline V gene has CDR1 LGHNA and CDR2 YSLEER. CDR3 size: 16 residues. V shed 3 bases and J shed 5 bases, with 16 bases lying between them. Of note for this clonotype: What it recognizes is unknown.

TCRdb passed the reads through MiXCR, listing each CDR3 protein once. The sample yields more than 50,000 distinct CDR3 sequences, around 34% seen once. The chain carries TRBV4-3 and TRBJ2-2, with D possibly TRBD1 on 6 matching bases. The source of this sequence is a human donor in good health (CMV status not recorded). Some clones in this sample may be carry-over from other donors' samples. The material sequenced was PBMCs, sequenced either directly or after in vitro stimulation (not recorded which). CDR3 protein: CASSQPAGVWTGELFF. The CDR3 DNA sequence: TGCGCCAGCAGCCAGCCGGCAGGGGTGTGGACCGGGGAGCTGTTTTTT.